The 24 T cell receptor beta chains in this list originate from one sample, sequenced in a study of T-cell reconstitution after alpha-beta-depleted transplantation in children. Preparation of the TCRbeta library used unique molecular identifiers. TCRdb analysed the PCR reads with MiXCR anew, one entry per CDR3 protein. Of approximately 79,000 distinct CDR3 sequences in the sample, roughly 18% are singletons; the top ten hold 51%. This specimen consisted of PBMCs, mostly from graft donor cells, obtained 360 days after TCRalphabeta/CD19-depleted stem cell transplant. The receptors derive from a male patient between 2 and 15 years old who had a stem cell transplant for acute lymphoblastic leukemia, so the T cells may come from the graft donor.

This clonotype was picked up many times. J is TRBJ2-4 and V is TRBV3-1; D is ambiguous. The CDR3 is 16 amino acids. Germline V gene sequence: CDR1 LGHDT, CDR2 YNNKEL (reference sequence). Trimming removed 4 bases from V and 1 base from J, with 14 bases in between. The CDR3 sequence is CASSLGPPQAKNIQYF. The CDR3, as DNA: TGTGCCAGCAGCCTCGGACCACCCCAGGCCAAAAACATTCAGTACTTC.

V and J are TRBV10-2 and TRBJ2-7; 10 nucleotides line up with TRBD2. The V segment lost 0 bases and the J segment 5 bases; nucleotides outside the gene matches: 7. CDR3 size: 16 residues. CDR1 WSHSY and CDR2 SAAADI come from the germline V gene. The CDR3 reads CASSESILLAGNEQYF. CDR3 in DNA: TGCGCCAGCAGTGAGTCGATTTTACTAGCGGGAAACGAGCAGTACTTC.

There are a few counts of this clonotype. V gene TRBV12-3 or TRBV12-4 combines with J gene TRBJ2-5; D gene unclear. CDR3 size: 12 residues. Trimming stripped 6 bases from V and 5 bases from J, with 10 bases between. CDR3 nucleotide sequence: TGTGCCAGCAGCTATCTGTGGGAGACCCAGTACTTC. It specifies CASSYLWETQYF.

This chain connects TRBV20-1 to TRBJ1-2; TRBD1 agrees at 8 bases. From germline, CDR1 is DFQATT and CDR2 SNEGSKA (reference sequence). V trimming: 2 bases; J trimming: 1 base; junction bases outside the gene matches: 9. The CDR3 covers 16 residues. The DNA of the CDR3 is TGCAGTGCTAGAAGGGACAGGATGGCGCATAACTATGGCTACACCTTC. It is translated as CSARRDRMAHNYGYTF.

The chain carries TRBV12-3 or TRBV12-4 and TRBJ2-3, with 9 bases matching TRBD2. The CDR3 has 15 amino acids. V lost 3 bases, J lost 5 bases, and 6 bases stayed unmatched. CDR3 in amino acids: CASSLGGRAGDTQYF. Here the CDR3 DNA reads TGTGCCAGCAGTTTGGGCGGGAGGGCCGGAGATACGCAGTATTTT.

In this sample, this clonotype turned up a few times. This sequence joins TRBV4-1 and TRBJ2-5, with unresolved D. The V and J ends lost 2 bases and 4 bases respectively, with 17 bases between them. The CDR3 is made up of 16 amino acids. CDR1 is MGHRA, CDR2 YSYEKL, per germline. In DNA, the CDR3 is TGCGCCAGCAGCCAACCGTATGGAGTGACGAGAGAGACCCAGTACTTC. Protein sequence: CASSQPYGVTRETQYF.

V usage is TRBV7-2 and J usage is TRBJ2-3; TRBD2 might be the D (6 bases). The V gene's germline CDR1 is SGHTA and CDR2 FQGNSA. The CDR3 covers 16 residues. V lost 5 bases and J 2 bases, leaving 17 bases between the germline ends. The CDR3: CASSPFAAGPTDTQYF. In nucleotides, the CDR3 is TGTGCCAGCAGCCCCTTCGCTGCGGGGCCCACAGATACGCAGTATTTT.

This clonotype appeared a few times. This chain links TRBV6-4 with TRBJ2-1, with 7 bases lining up with TRBD1. V lost 2 bases to trimming and J lost 7 bases; unmatched junction nucleotides: 8. The CDR3 runs 15 residues. Germline V gene data show CDR1 as MRHNA and CDR2 as SNTAGT. CDR3 residues: CASSDKGAPTNEQFF. CDR3 nucleotides: TGTGCCAGCAGTGACAAGGGGGCGCCGACTAATGAGCAGTTCTTC.

This clonotype was counted ten times or more. The chain recombines TRBV20-1 with TRBJ2-1, with D maybe TRBD2 (5 bases). Germline-derived CDR1 and CDR2 are DFQATT and SNEGSKA (reference sequence). This CDR3 comprises 14 residues. V lost 5 bases and J 8 bases, leaving 19 bases between the germline ends. CDR3 nucleotide sequence: TGCAGTGCTGCGTCGGGGTCTCGGTGGGATGAGCAGTTCTTC. Amino acids: CSAASGSRWDEQFF.

This clonotype was detected many times. The chain joins TRBV10-2 to TRBJ2-7; 12 bases agree with TRBD2. The germline gives CDR1 WSHSY, CDR2 SAAADI. The CDR3 consists of 13 residues. The V segment lost 8 bases and the J segment 5 bases; nucleotides outside the gene matches: 4. The CDR3 DNA reads TGCGCCAGCCTTCTAGCGGGAGGGGACGAGCAGTACTTC. This sequence encodes CASLLAGGDEQYF.

The chain links TRBV2 to TRBJ2-7; D unresolved. The ends were cut back, 3 bases at V and 3 bases at J, with 3 bases in the middle. Germline V lookup: CDR1 SNHLY, CDR2 FYNNEI. This CDR3 contains 11 residues. The DNA of the CDR3 is TGTGCCAGCAGTGATAACTACGAGCAGTACTTC. This encodes CASSDNYEQYF.

The chain employs TRBV7-9 and TRBJ2-1; a possible D gene is TRBD2 (7 bases). The germline CDR1 and CDR2 sequences are SEHNR and FQNEAQ (reference sequence). The CDR3 loop spans 11 amino acids. The germline V and J ends were trimmed by 11 bases and 5 bases, with 10 bases remaining between them. Here the CDR3 reads CAWGGHNEQFF. In nucleotides, the CDR3 is TGTGCCTGGGGGGGCCACAATGAGCAGTTCTTC. The whole variable domain, filled in from reference TRBV7-9 and TRBJ2-1, reads DTGVSQNPRHKITKRGQNVTFRCDPISEHNRLYWYRQTLGQGPEFLTYFQNEAQLEKSRLLSDRFSAERPKGSFSTLEIQRTEQGDSAMYLCAWGGHNEQFFGPGTRLTVL.

The J gene is TRBJ2-3, the V gene TRBV28, with TRBD2 identical over 7 bases. This CDR3 has 17 residues. Germline lookup yields CDR1 MDHEN and CDR2 SYDVKM. V shed 2 bases, J shed 4 bases, and the junction held 12 bases outside the gene matches. CDR3 DNA sequence: TGTGCCAGCAGTTTAGGGGGGGGATTCATGGTTCCAGATACGCAGTATTTT. Its protein is CASSLGGGFMVPDTQYF.

This clonotype was seen ten or more times. The chain uses TRBV20-1 and TRBJ1-4, with D uncertain. Per the germline V gene, CDR1 is DFQATT and CDR2 is SNEGSKA (reference sequence). The V end lost 2 bases, the J end lost 4 bases, and 14 bases lay between the germline ends. The length of the CDR3 is 15 residues. CDR3 nucleotide sequence: TGCAGTGCTAGACAAGGGAGGGCCCTTAATGAAAAACTGTTTTTT. Translated, it gives CSARQGRALNEKLFF.

Ten or more counts support this clonotype. The rearrangement links TRBV6-1 to TRBJ2-1, with D uncertain. V gave up 1 base and J gave up 0 bases, with 4 bases separating them. This CDR3 region has 14 residues. Germline CDR1 MNHNS, CDR2 SASEGT. CDR3 sequence: CASSEGGSYNEQFF. The CDR3 coding sequence is TGTGCCAGCAGTGAAGGGGGCTCCTACAATGAGCAGTTCTTC.

This clonotype has just a few counts. The chain combines TRBV4-1 with TRBJ2-1; D possibly corresponds to TRBD2 (5 bases). The CDR3 has 15 residues. The V and J ends lost 0 bases and 0 bases respectively, with 6 bases between them. The V gene's germline CDR1 is MGHRA and CDR2 YSYEKL. CDR3 sequence reads: CASSQDRDSYNEQFF. In DNA, the CDR3 is TGCGCCAGCAGCCAAGATCGGGACTCCTACAATGAGCAGTTCTTC.

This clonotype came up a few times. The chain employs TRBV12-3 or TRBV12-4 and TRBJ2-5; 9 bases are shared with TRBD2. The CDR3 contains 15 residues. V shed 0 bases, J shed 3 bases, and the junction held 2 bases outside the gene matches. In DNA, the CDR3 is TGTGCCAGCAGTTTAGCGGGACTAGCAAAAGAGACCCAGTACTTC. Amino acid sequence: CASSLAGLAKETQYF.

The chain has TRBV7-6 and TRBJ2-1; D uncertain. Germline CDR1 SGHVS, CDR2 FNYEAQ. The CDR3 length is 14 residues. Trimming removed 3 bases at V and 2 bases at J, with 8 bases between. DNA of the CDR3: TGTGCCAGCAGCTTGACCGGGCCCTACAATGAGCAGTTCTTC. Its translation is CASSLTGPYNEQFF.

This clonotype has at least ten counts. The CDR3 loop is CASSPSFGGYGSTEAFF. The CDR3 DNA follows: TGTGCCAGCAGCCCCAGTTTCGGGGGTTATGGTTCCACTGAAGCTTTCTTT. This chain joins TRBV7-9 and TRBJ1-1, with D possibly matching TRBD1 (5 bases). The germline gives CDR1 SEHNR, CDR2 FQNEAQ (reference sequence). V lost 5 bases and J lost 4, with 23 bases in between. The CDR3 consists of 17 residues.

The chain couples TRBV24-1 to TRBJ2-3; 11 positions agree with TRBD1. J lost 2 bases, V lost 5 bases, and 8 bases had no gene match. The CDR3 has 17 residues. Germline-derived CDR1 and CDR2 are KGHDR and SFDVKD. The CDR3, as DNA: TGTGCCACCAGTGGCTCTGGGACAGGGGGATTCACAGATACGCAGTATTTT. Translation: CATSGSGTGGFTDTQYF.

This clonotype was detected only a few times. The V gene is TRBV20-1, the J gene TRBJ1-1; D is undetermined. The germline V and J ends were trimmed by 6 bases and 1 base, with 6 bases remaining between them. Per germline, CDR1 DFQATT and CDR2 SNEGSKA (reference sequence). The CDR3 contains 11 residues. The CDR3 sequence: CSAPGNTEAFF. For the CDR3, the DNA is TGCAGTGCCCCTGGGAACACTGAAGCTTTCTTT.

This clonotype occurred a few times. The J gene is TRBJ2-5, the V gene TRBV4-1, with 15 bases fitting TRBD2. CDR3 length equals 17 residues. CDR1 MGHRA and CDR2 YSYEKL come from the germline V gene. The J segment lost 5 bases and the V segment lost 1 base, leaving 5 bases of the junction unmatched. CDR3 sequence (DNA): TGCGCCAGCAGCCAAGTTTGGACTAGCGGGAGGGGGGAGACCCAGTACTTC. It is translated as CASSQVWTSGRGETQYF.

Only a few counts were recorded for this clonotype. The chain links TRBV2 to TRBJ2-1; D may be TRBD1 (6 bases). Germline-derived CDR1 and CDR2 are SNHLY and FYNNEI. V gave up 0 bases and J gave up 11 bases, with 14 bases separating them. This CDR3 region has 14 residues. Here the CDR3 reads CASSEAEWGRKQFF. CDR3 nucleotides: TGTGCCAGCAGTGAAGCGGAGTGGGGGCGTAAGCAGTTCTTC.

This clonotype was seen a handful of times. V usage is TRBV5-1 and J usage is TRBJ2-2, with D hard to call. This CDR3 has 12 residues. V was shortened by 1 base and J by 4 bases, with 2 bases between the two germline ends. Germline assignment: CDR1 SGHRS and CDR2 YFSETQ. The CDR3, as DNA: TGCGCCAGCAGCTTGAGCACCGGGGAGCTGTTTTTT. This translates into CASSLSTGELFF. The variable domain in full, with the rest retrieved from reference TRBV5-1 and TRBJ2-2, is KAGVTQTPRYLIKTRGQQVTLSCSPISGHRSVSWYQQTPGQGLQFLFEYFSETQRNKGNFPGRFSGRQFSNSRSEMNVSTLELGDSALYLCASSLSTGELFFGEGSRLTVL.